This TCR beta chain came from a study of Graves' ophthalmopathy and Graves' hyperthyroidism (dated by TCRdb to between 2018 and 2020). General notes on the study: Peripheral blood was collected before any treatment was given, at the time of initial diagnosis. TCR beta repertoire signatures were used to distinguish Graves' ophthalmopathy from Graves' hyperthyroidism and to predict progression to ophthalmopathy. In total, over 130 blood samples were TCR-sequenced: approximately 40 ophthalmopathy, some 75 hyperthyroidism and roughly 17 hyperthyroidism-to-ophthalmopathy patients. To explore V-J signatures that distinguish ophthalmopathy from hyperthyroidism, a discovery set of about a hundred patients was enrolled, made up of about 40 with ophthalmopathy and roughly 55 with stable hyperthyroidism. An independent validation cohort was composed of 18 hyperthyroidism patients and 17 patients who later progressed from hyperthyroidism to ophthalmopathy. In five or six hyperthyroidism patients, the T-cell repertoires found in thyroid tissue were compared with those found in blood. Following sample collection, hyperthyroidism patients were given methimazole at a starting dose of 30 mg daily, and ophthalmopathy patients were given high-dose intravenous methylprednisolone. The 95 to 100 discovery patients were divided at random into training and test sets in a 7:3 ratio.

The ophthalmopathy patients had moderately to severely active disease, with a Clinical Activity Score of 3 or higher, a NOSPECS grade of 4 or higher, and a disease duration of less than 3 months. Patients with other autoimmune diseases, uncontrolled infections, pregnancy or lactation were excluded from the study. Clinical symptoms, serum thyroxine, TRAb, thyroid ultrasound and orbital computed tomography were used for diagnosis. Ficoll-Paque density gradient centrifugation was used to isolate PBMCs from 8.5 to 10 ml of fresh peripheral blood. Total RNA was extracted with Trizol reagent and quality-checked on an Agilent 2100 Bioanalyzer. This clonotype occurred many times. Its binding antigen is unknown. No base quality information exists; no much larger clone differs at one position. The CDR1 and CDR2 encoded by the germline V gene are MNHNS and SASEGT. Germline trimming: 6 bases from V, 7 bases from J; junction bases outside gene matches: 9. The CDR3 numbers 14 residues from cysteine through phenylalanine. The only DNA kept is the CDR3, 42 bases in frame from the first base.

What the work shows at the level of the full study, not this receptor alone: Ophthalmopathy was separated from stable hyperthyroidism by the 13-signature model with around 88% sensitivity and 81% to 84% specificity in cross-validation and with 80%/75% in the test set. In validation, the model predicted ophthalmopathy progression with 55% to 71% sensitivity and around 72% specificity; around twelve predicted patients were CT-confirmed with GO in a median of approximately 6.5 months. Sample size was not predetermined statistically, and investigators were not blinded to group allocation. Most of the expanded thyroid clonotypes with a frequency above 0.001 were also detected in blood, and it was suggested that the thyroid immune response may be reflected by blood repertoires.

For repertoire sequencing, the TCR beta CDR3 regions were amplified from RNA transcripts. The first round of RT-PCR was done with HTBI primers and the Qiagen OneStep RT-PCR kit, and was followed by a second round of multiplex PCR, then size selection and purification. Sequencing of the libraries was carried out on an Illumina HiSeq2000 in paired-end mode with 100 bp reads. The study's own analysis went as follows. SOAPnuke was used for read processing, and reads with adapters, uncalled bases, a mean Phred below 15, or no exact constant-primer or identifier match were discarded. COPE v1.2.5 was used to merge high-quality paired reads. Unique nucleotide sequences were defined as clonotypes and aligned to IMGT TRB V, D and J references using MiTCR v1.1. Only V-J combinations with frequency above 0.0001 were analysed, covering about 99% of repertoires. A TCR clonal expansion and chaos score per V-J combination was defined as the ratio of F50 clonal expansion to chaos observed in the TCRdist matrix. Welch's t-statistics and random forest were used to reduce the features to 13 V-J combinations, which were then used as input to a naive Bayes classifier. Thyroid-blood repertoire similarity was quantified with the Morisita-Horn index. TCRdb passed the public sequencing reads through fastp at Q25 and MiXCR, retaining productive beta sequences. Under each unique CDR3 protein, matching rows form one entry showing the most common genes and DNA. The V and J calls were determined by TCRdb, not by the authors. The sample contains under 250,000 distinct CDR3 sequences, about 22% of them found a single time. The ten top clones hold 43% of the sample.

The sequencing input was peripheral blood. The sequence is built from TRBV6-1 and TRBJ2-7; TRBD1 lines up with 10 middle nucleotides. This clonotype originated in a woman aged 45-65 years with Graves' ophthalmopathy. Donor details come from another sample of the same person, matched by shared clones. The CDR3 protein sequence reads: CASRAGTGEGEQYF. Here is the DNA: TGTGCCAGCAGAGCCGGGACAGGGGAGGGAGAGCAGTACTTC.